This TCR beta chain was sequenced in a study of radiotherapy plus CTLA-4 blockade in lung cancer. At the level of the study: In approximately 17% of patients, objective responses were seen; approximately 30% had disease control.

Ipilimumab CTLA-4 blockade and focal radiation were given to patients with chemo-refractory metastatic non-small-cell lung cancer. V lost 4 bases to trimming and J lost 9 bases; unmatched junction nucleotides: 8. Germline assignment: CDR1 SGHRS and CDR2 YFSETQ. The CDR3 is 15 amino acids. Only in-frame clones appear in the TCRdb table, and some are missing; sequencing was by immunoSEQ multiplex PCR. Counted here are roughly 130,000 clones, just under 90% occurring once; the ten biggest clones make up approximately 7%. The sequence was obtained from a human donor with non-small cell lung cancer that progressed on radiotherapy plus ipilimumab. Sequences were derived from peripheral blood, sampled from a patient treated with radiotherapy plus ipilimumab. V is TRBV5-1 and J is TRBJ2-1, with 12 bases identical to TRBD2. CDR3 coding DNA: TGCGCCAGCAGCCCAACTAGCGGGAGGTTTCGTGAGCAGTTCTTC. It specifies CASSPTSGRFREQFF.